This TCR beta chain was identified during a study of T cells in Graves' hyperthyroidism and ophthalmopathy. Study in general: Prior to any treatment, at the point of initial diagnosis, peripheral blood was collected.

Deletions cut 4 bases from V and 2 bases from J, with 16 bases between. CDR3 length equals 15 residues. CDR1 and CDR2 from the germline V gene are SGHRS and YFSETQ. This clonotype was recorded many times. TCR beta CDR3 regions were amplified from RNA transcripts. HTBI primers were used for first-round RT-PCR of the TCR CDR3. TCRdb re-called the multiplex PCR reads with MiXCR, one entry per CDR3 protein. This sample yields under 350,000 distinct CDR3 sequences, of which roughly 21% are seen a single time; around 50% belongs to the top ten. The receptor was isolated from a woman aged 50 to 65 with Graves' hyperthyroidism. V and J are TRBV5-1 and TRBJ2-7; D may be TRBD2 (6 bases). The sequenced sample was blood. The CDR3 DNA is TGCGCCAGCAGCCCTGGGGGGACGGCAGCCTACGAGCAGTACTTC. Translating gives CASSPGGTAAYEQYF.